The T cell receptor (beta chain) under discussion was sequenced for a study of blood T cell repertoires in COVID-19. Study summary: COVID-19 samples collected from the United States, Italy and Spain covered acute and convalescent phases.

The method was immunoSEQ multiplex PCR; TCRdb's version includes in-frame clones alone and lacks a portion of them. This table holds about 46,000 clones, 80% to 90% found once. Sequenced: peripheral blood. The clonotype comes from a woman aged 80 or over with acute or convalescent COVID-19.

CDR3 amino acids: CASSLSRRGTEAFF. CDR3 sequence (DNA): TGTGCCAGCAGCTTAAGCCGAAGGGGCACTGAAGCTTTCTTT. This chain links TRBV13 with TRBJ1-1; a possible D gene is TRBD1 (5 bases). Trimming took 2 bases from V and 4 from J, leaving 11 bases between them. The germline V gene has CDR1 PRHDT and CDR2 FYEKMQ (reference sequence). This CDR3 region has 14 residues. The complete variable domain, with remaining parts taken from reference TRBV13 and TRBJ1-1, reads AAGVIQSPRHLIKEKRETATLKCYPIPRHDTVYWYQQGPGQDPQFLISFYEKMQSDKGSIPDRFSAQQFSDYHSELNMSSLELGDSALYFCASSLSRRGTEAFFGQGTRLTVV.